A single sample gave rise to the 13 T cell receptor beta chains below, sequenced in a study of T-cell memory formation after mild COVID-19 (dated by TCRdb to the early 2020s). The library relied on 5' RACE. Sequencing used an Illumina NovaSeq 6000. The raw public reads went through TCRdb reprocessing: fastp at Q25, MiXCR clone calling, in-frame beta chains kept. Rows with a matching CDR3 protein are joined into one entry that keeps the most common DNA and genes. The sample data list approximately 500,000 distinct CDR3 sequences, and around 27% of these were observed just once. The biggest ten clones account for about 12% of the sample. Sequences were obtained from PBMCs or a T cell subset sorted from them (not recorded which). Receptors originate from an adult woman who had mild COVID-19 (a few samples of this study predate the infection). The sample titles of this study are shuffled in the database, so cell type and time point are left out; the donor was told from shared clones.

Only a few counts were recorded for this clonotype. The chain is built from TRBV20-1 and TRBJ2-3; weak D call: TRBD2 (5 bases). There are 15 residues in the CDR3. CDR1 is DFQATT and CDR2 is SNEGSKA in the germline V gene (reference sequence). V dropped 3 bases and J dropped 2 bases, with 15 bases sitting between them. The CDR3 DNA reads TGCAGTGCTAGGGTAGGGTTCGGGGTCACAGATACGCAGTATTTT. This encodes CSARVGFGVTDTQYF.

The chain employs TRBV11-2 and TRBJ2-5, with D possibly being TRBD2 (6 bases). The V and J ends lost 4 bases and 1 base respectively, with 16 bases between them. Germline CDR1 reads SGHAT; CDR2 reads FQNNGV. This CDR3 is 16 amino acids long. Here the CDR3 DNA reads TGTGCCAGCAGCTCCTCGATGGGGGGTTTCCAAGAGACCCAGTACTTC. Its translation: CASSSSMGGFQETQYF.

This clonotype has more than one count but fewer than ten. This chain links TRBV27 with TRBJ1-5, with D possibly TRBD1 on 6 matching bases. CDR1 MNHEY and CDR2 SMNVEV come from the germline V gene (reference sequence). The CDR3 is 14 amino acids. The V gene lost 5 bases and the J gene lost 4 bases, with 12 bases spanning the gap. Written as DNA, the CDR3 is TGTGCCAGCAGTCCCGCGGGGACAAATCAGCCCCAGCATTTT. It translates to CASSPAGTNQPQHF.

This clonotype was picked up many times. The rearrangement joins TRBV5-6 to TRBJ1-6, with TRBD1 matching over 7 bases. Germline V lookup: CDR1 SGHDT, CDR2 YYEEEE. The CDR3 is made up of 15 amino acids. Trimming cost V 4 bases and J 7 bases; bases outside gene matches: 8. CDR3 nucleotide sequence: TGTGCCAGCAGCCAACAGGGGCGGACGAATTCACCCCTCCACTTT. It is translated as CASSQQGRTNSPLHF.

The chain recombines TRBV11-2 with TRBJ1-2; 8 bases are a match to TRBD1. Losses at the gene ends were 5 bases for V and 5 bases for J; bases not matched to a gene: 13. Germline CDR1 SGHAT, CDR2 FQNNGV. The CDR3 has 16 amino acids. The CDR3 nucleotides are TGTGCCAGCAGCCCTAACTCCCTGGACAGGGTTTATGGCTACACCTTC. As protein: CASSPNSLDRVYGYTF. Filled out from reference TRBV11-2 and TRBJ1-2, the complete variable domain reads EAGVAQSPRYKIIEKRQSVAFWCNPISGHATLYWYQQILGQGPKLLIQFQNNGVVDDSQLPKDRFSAERLKGVDSTLKIQPAKLEDSAVYLCASSPNSLDRVYGYTFGSGTRLTVV.

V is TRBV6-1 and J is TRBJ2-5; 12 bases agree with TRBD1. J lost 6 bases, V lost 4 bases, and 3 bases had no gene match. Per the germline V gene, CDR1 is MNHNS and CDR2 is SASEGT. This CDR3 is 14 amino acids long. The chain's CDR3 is CASSGGQGAKTQYF. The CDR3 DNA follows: TGTGCCAGCAGTGGGGGACAGGGGGCAAAGACCCAGTACTTC.

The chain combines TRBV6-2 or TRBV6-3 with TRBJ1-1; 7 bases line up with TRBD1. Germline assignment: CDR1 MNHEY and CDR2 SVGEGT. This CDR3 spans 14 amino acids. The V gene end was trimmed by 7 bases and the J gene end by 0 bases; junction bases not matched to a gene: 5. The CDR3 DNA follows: TGTGCCAGCACCCGACAGGGAATGAACACTGAAGCTTTCTTT. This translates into CASTRQGMNTEAFF.

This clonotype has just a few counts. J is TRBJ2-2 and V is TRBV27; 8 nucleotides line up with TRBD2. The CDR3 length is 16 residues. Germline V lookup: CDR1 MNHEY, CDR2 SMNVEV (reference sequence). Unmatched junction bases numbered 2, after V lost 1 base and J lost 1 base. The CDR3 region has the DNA TGTGCCAGCAGTTTATTGGCGGGGGGGAACACCGGGGAGCTGTTTTTT. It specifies CASSLLAGGNTGELFF.

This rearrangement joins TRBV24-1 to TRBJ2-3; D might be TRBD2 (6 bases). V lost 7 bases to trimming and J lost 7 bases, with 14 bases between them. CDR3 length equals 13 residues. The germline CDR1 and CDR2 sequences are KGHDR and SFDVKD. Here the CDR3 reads CATSHPGGNTQYF. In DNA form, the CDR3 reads TGTGCCACCAGCCACCCTGGGGGGAATACGCAGTATTTT.

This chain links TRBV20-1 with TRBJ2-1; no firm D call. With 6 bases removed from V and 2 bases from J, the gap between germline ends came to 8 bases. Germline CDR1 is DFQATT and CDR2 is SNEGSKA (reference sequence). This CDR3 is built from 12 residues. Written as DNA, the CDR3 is TGCAGTGCCTACCCAGCCTACAATGAGCAGTTCTTC. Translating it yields CSAYPAYNEQFF.

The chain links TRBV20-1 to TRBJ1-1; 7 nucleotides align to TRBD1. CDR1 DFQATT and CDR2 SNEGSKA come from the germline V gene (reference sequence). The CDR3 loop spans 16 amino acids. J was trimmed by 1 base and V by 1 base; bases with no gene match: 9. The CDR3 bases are TGCAGTGCTAGAGTAAGGGGGCTAGAGAGGAACACTGAAGCTTTCTTT. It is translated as CSARVRGLERNTEAFF.

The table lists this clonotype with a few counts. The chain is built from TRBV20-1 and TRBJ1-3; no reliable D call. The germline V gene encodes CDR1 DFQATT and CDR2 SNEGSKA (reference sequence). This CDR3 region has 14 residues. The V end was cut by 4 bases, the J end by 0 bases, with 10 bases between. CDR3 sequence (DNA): TGCAGTGCTAAGGCGGGCCGCTCTGGAAACACCATATATTTT. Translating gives CSAKAGRSGNTIYF.

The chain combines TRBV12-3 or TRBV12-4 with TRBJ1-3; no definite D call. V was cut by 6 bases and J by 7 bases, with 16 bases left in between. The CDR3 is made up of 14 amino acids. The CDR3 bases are TGTGCCAGCAGAAGAACGGAACGTATCAACACCATATATTTT. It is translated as CASRRTERINTIYF.